Following are 32 T cell receptor beta chains from one sample sequenced in a study of blood T cell repertoires in COVID-19. Method: immunoSEQ multiplex PCR; TCRdb's copy keeps in-frame clones and lacks some. The profile covers tens of thousands of clones, with over 65% appearing a single time and over 40% taken by the ten largest. The sequenced sample consisted of peripheral blood. These receptor sequences come from a human donor in a cohort sampled during active COVID-19.

The rearrangement links TRBV7-2 to TRBJ1-5; no definite D call. The CDR3 spans 13 residues. V dropped 1 base and J dropped 8 bases, with 9 bases sitting between them. Germline V gene lookup returns CDR1 SGHTA and CDR2 FQGNSA. The CDR3 reads CASSLDPGKPQHF. The DNA for the CDR3 is TGTGCCAGCAGCTTAGATCCGGGTAAGCCCCAGCATTTT.

The chain links TRBV5-1 to TRBJ2-1; 7 bases are a match to TRBD2. CDR1 is SGHRS and CDR2 is YFSETQ in the germline V gene. This CDR3 is built from 14 residues. V gave up 0 bases and J gave up 3 bases; unmatched junction bases: 0. The CDR3 is CASSLGGGYNEQFF. The CDR3 DNA is TGCGCCAGCAGCTTGGGCGGGGGCTACAATGAGCAGTTCTTC.

This clone was seen only once. The CDR3 region has the DNA TGTGCCAGCAGCACCCGGCCGGGACAGGAGTCCACAGATACGCAGTATTTT. Protein product: CASSTRPGQESTDTQYF. J is TRBJ2-3 and V is TRBV7-2; TRBD1 aligns across 8 bases. The V gene's germline CDR1 is SGHTA and CDR2 FQGNSA. CDR3 length: 17 amino acids. Germline trimming cut 5 bases from V and 2 bases from J; bases unmatched to any gene: 12. The full variable domain, with the rest looked up from reference TRBV7-2 and TRBJ2-3, is GAGVSQSPSNKVTEKGKDVELRCDPISGHTALYWYRQSLGQGLEFLIYFQGNSAPDKSGLPSDRFSAERTGGSVSTLTIQRTQQEDSAVYLCASSTRPGQESTDTQYFGPGTRLTVL.

This chain links TRBV18 with TRBJ2-1; possible D gene TRBD2, 5 bases. The CDR3 contains 15 residues. In germline, CDR1 is KGHSH, CDR2 LQKENI. V lost 3 bases, J lost 5 bases, and 14 bases lay in between. CDR3 region: CASSPPRVANNEQFF. CDR3 DNA sequence: TGTGCCAGCTCACCCCCGAGGGTGGCGAACAATGAGCAGTTCTTC.

The CDR3 nucleotides read TGTGCCAGCAGCCTCGGGACTACGGTGACCCAGTACTTC. Residues: CASSLGTTVTQYF. This chain joins TRBV7-6 and TRBJ2-5; 7 bases align to TRBD2. V trimming: 5 bases; J trimming: 7 bases; junction bases outside the gene matches: 7. This CDR3 contains 13 residues. CDR1 and CDR2 from the germline V gene are SGHVS and FNYEAQ.

V is TRBV28 and J is TRBJ2-7; possibly TRBD2 for D (6 bases). The V and J ends lost 8 bases and 2 bases respectively, with 13 bases between them. The V gene's germline CDR1 is MDHEN and CDR2 SYDVKM. The CDR3 has 13 residues. Here the CDR3 reads CASLRLETYEQYF. The CDR3 region has the DNA TGTGCCAGCCTCCGACTAGAAACCTACGAGCAGTACTTC.

This clone was recorded at least ten times. The rearrangement links TRBV4-3 to TRBJ1-2, with unresolved D. V lost 0 bases, J lost 2 bases, and 13 bases lay in between. CDR1 is LGHNA, CDR2 YSLEER, per germline. The CDR3 covers 16 residues. DNA for the CDR3: TGCGCCAGCAGCCAAGATTTGGGGAGTCGGAACTATGGCTACACCTTC. It codes for CASSQDLGSRNYGYTF.

The gene calls are TRBV30 and TRBJ2-7; tentative D call: TRBD1 (5 bases). This CDR3 has 13 amino acids. The germline gives CDR1 GTSNPN, CDR2 SVGIG (reference sequence). Trimming left V 4 bases short and J 2 bases short, with 12 bases between. This chain's CDR3 is CAWTQDSTYEQYF. For the CDR3, the DNA is TGTGCCTGGACCCAAGACAGTACCTACGAGCAGTACTTC.

The chain is built from TRBV5-4 and TRBJ1-2; 8 bases are a match to TRBD1. CDR1 is SGHNT, CDR2 YYREEE, per germline (reference sequence). There are 14 residues in the CDR3. With 4 bases clipped from V and 4 bases from J, the junction kept 6 bases outside the gene matches. CDR3 sequence reads: CASSMTGEVYGYTF. The CDR3 DNA reads TGTGCCAGCAGCATGACAGGGGAAGTCTATGGCTACACCTTC.

Here the CDR3 DNA reads TGTGCCACCATTACGGGACAGGGGAGCTACGAGCAGTACTTC. It translates to CATITGQGSYEQYF. This chain links TRBV24-1 with TRBJ2-7; 10 nucleotides match TRBD1. This CDR3 is built from 14 residues. Germline CDR1 KGHDR, CDR2 SFDVKD. V trimming: 8 bases; J trimming: 3 bases; junction bases outside the gene matches: 6.

V is TRBV4-2 and J is TRBJ2-7; D unresolved. The germline CDR1 and CDR2 sequences are LGHNA and YNFKEQ. Trimming left V 5 bases short and J 7 bases short, with 18 bases between. The CDR3 consists of 14 residues. The CDR3 coding sequence is TGTGCCAGCAGCAGCCCATGGGTCTCGGAGGAGCAGTACTTC. Translated: CASSSPWVSEEQYF.

As to this clone: The germline gene is not matched at one end of the junction; a read error may be the cause. The chain links TRBV2 to TRBJ2-4, with TRBD1 matching over 8 bases. This CDR3 contains 13 residues. The germline V gene encodes CDR1 SNHLY and CDR2 FYNNEI. The CDR3 coding sequence is TGTGCCAGCAGTTCCAACAGGGACAGGATTCGCGTGTTC. Amino acids: CASSSNRDRIRVF.

The rearrangement uses TRBV5-4 and TRBJ2-5; 8 positions match TRBD2. Germline values: CDR1 SGHNT, CDR2 YYREEE (reference sequence). This CDR3 contains 16 residues. The V and J ends lost 4 bases and 5 bases, in that order; junction bases with no gene match: 13. CDR3 region: CASSHGGGSRWETQYF. The CDR3 DNA is TGTGCCAGCAGCCACGGGGGGGGGAGCAGGTGGGAGACCCAGTACTTC.

The chain combines TRBV6-5 with TRBJ2-7; D may be TRBD1 (5 bases). Trimming stripped 0 bases from V and 2 bases from J, with 11 bases between. This CDR3 is built from 15 residues. Germline-derived CDR1 and CDR2 are MNHEY and SVGAGI. The chain's CDR3 is CASSYSRTPTYEQYF. The CDR3 nucleotides are TGTGCCAGCAGTTACTCTCGGACACCGACCTACGAGCAGTACTTC.

V usage is TRBV25-1 and J usage is TRBJ2-5, with D possibly TRBD2 on 5 matching bases. From germline, CDR1 is MGHDK and CDR2 SYGVNS. V lost 3 bases, J lost 13 bases, and 18 bases lay in between. The CDR3 extends over 13 amino acids. The CDR3 loop reads CASSDLRLSAAYF. DNA of the CDR3: TGTGCCAGCAGTGATCTAAGACTATCGGCCGCGTACTTC.

This sequence joins TRBV7-2 and TRBJ2-5, with a tentative D call TRBD2 (7 bases). The ends were cut back, 3 bases at V and 5 bases at J, with 19 bases in the middle. The CDR3 runs to 16 residues. The germline gives CDR1 SGHTA, CDR2 FQGNSA. The CDR3 DNA follows: TGTGCCAGCAGCTTCGGGAGGCAGGGGTTCGCGGAGACCCAGTACTTC. Its protein product is CASSFGRQGFAETQYF.

J is TRBJ2-5 and V is TRBV2; weak D call: TRBD1 (5 bases). The V gene's germline CDR1 is SNHLY and CDR2 FYNNEI. With 7 bases removed from V and 7 bases from J, the gap between germline ends came to 16 bases. This CDR3 has 13 amino acids. CDR3 nucleotide sequence: TGTGCCAGCACCCGGACACCCGGTTGGACCCAGTACTTC. Translated: CASTRTPGWTQYF.

The V call is TRBV3-1 (or the pseudogene TRBV3-2), the J call TRBJ2-7, with D possibly TRBD2 on 6 matching bases. Germline assignment: CDR1 LGHDT and CDR2 YNNKEL (reference sequence). Trimming left V 2 bases short and J 3 bases short, with 11 bases between. The CDR3 totals 14 residues. The CDR3 loop reads CASSQLRGSYEQYF. CDR3 DNA sequence: TGTGCCAGCAGCCAATTGCGGGGCAGCTACGAGCAGTACTTC.

This clone was observed a single time. The rearrangement links TRBV30 to TRBJ1-4, with unresolved D. Germline CDR1 GTSNPN, CDR2 SVGIG (reference sequence). Trimming left V 7 bases short and J 14 bases short, with 11 bases between. The CDR3 is 9 residues long. CDR3 coding DNA: TGTGCCTCCAGCCCCGGGCTGTTTTTT. Its protein product is CASSPGLFF.

Only one count was recorded for this clone. The gene calls are TRBV27 and TRBJ2-7, with 11 bases lining up with TRBD2. Per the germline V gene, CDR1 is MNHEY and CDR2 is SMNVEV (reference sequence). V shed 6 bases, J shed 5 bases, and the junction held 9 bases outside the gene matches. The CDR3 runs 15 residues. The DNA of the CDR3 is TGTGCCAGCAGCCCTACTAGCGGGAGTCCCGACGAGCAGTACTTC. It translates to CASSPTSGSPDEQYF.

The chain is built from TRBV10-3 and TRBJ1-3; D uncertain. Germline V gives CDR1 ENHRY, CDR2 SYGVKD. V was pared by 11 bases and J by 0 bases, with 14 bases between. CDR3 size: 14 residues. CDR3 residues: CAAGTELSGNTIYF. CDR3 DNA: TGTGCCGCAGGAACAGAGCTCTCTGGAAACACCATATATTTT.

The rearrangement uses TRBV28 and TRBJ2-7; 10 bases map to TRBD2. With V trimmed by 5 bases and J by 0 bases, 4 bases remained unmatched. The CDR3 spans 15 residues. Germline assignment: CDR1 MDHEN and CDR2 SYDVKM. In nucleotides, the CDR3 is TGTGCCAGCAGTACCACTAGCGGGGTCTCCTACGAGCAGTACTTC. Translating gives CASSTTSGVSYEQYF. Looking up the rest from reference TRBV28 and TRBJ2-7 gives the full variable domain: DVKVTQSSRYLVKRTGEKVFLECVQDMDHENMFWYRQDPGLGLRLIYFSYDVKMKEKGDIPEGYSVSREKKERFSLILESASTNQTSMYLCASSTTSGVSYEQYFGPGTRLTVT.

The chain uses TRBV28 and TRBJ2-5; 7 nucleotides agree with TRBD2. Trimming at V came to 4 bases and at J to 5 bases, leaving 10 bases not matched to a gene. This CDR3 has 15 amino acids. Looked up from germline, CDR1 is MDHEN and CDR2 is SYDVKM. The CDR3 coding sequence is TGTGCCAGCAGTTGGGAGGGTATATGGGGGGAGACCCAGTACTTC. Residues: CASSWEGIWGETQYF.

This clone has only a few counts. The V and J genes are TRBV7-3 and TRBJ2-3; 12 bases map to TRBD2. The CDR3 extends over 15 amino acids. Germline-derived CDR1 and CDR2 are SGHTA and FQGTGA. V was clipped by 5 bases and J by 2 bases; unmatched bases: 2. The CDR3 bases are TGTGCCAGCAGCCTAGCGGGAGGGCCCACAGATACGCAGTATTTT. Translated: CASSLAGGPTDTQYF. The whole variable domain, remainder taken from reference TRBV7-3 and TRBJ2-3, is GAGVSQTPSNKVTEKGKYVELRCDPISGHTALYWYRQSLGQGPEFLIYFQGTGAADDSGLPNDRFFAVRPEGSVSTLKIQRTERGDSAVYLCASSLAGGPTDTQYFGPGTRLTVL.

The genes are TRBV15 and TRBJ2-1; TRBD1 matches at 7 bases. V lost 5 bases and J lost 0; bases outside the gene matches: 22. From germline, CDR1 is LNHNV and CDR2 YYDKDF (reference sequence). The length of the CDR3 is 21 residues. The DNA of the CDR3 is TGTGCCACCAGCGCCCTAGGGGGACAGCGACCAGACCGGGGCTCCTACAATGAGCAGTTCTTC. It encodes CATSALGGQRPDRGSYNEQFF. Full variable domain (outside the CDR3, taken from reference TRBV15 and TRBJ2-1): DAMVIQNPRYQVTQFGKPVTLSCSQTLNHNVMYWYQQKSSQAPKLLFHYYDKDFNNEADTPDNFQSRRPNTSFCFLDIRSPGLGDTAMYLCATSALGGQRPDRGSYNEQFFGPGTRLTVL.

The chain employs TRBV5-1 and TRBJ2-2; 7 nucleotides agree with TRBD1. The CDR3 extends over 15 amino acids. CDR1 is SGHRS and CDR2 is YFSETQ in the germline V gene. The trim removed 2 bases at V and 2 bases at J, leaving 3 bases unmatched. The CDR3 DNA reads TGCGCCAGCAGCTTACAGGGGTCAAACACCGGGGAGCTGTTTTTT. Amino acid sequence: CASSLQGSNTGELFF.

This clone was observed a few times. The chain joins TRBV19 to TRBJ2-7; D is possibly TRBD1 (5 bases). Deletions cut 3 bases from V and 7 bases from J, with 10 bases between. From germline, CDR1 is LNHDA and CDR2 SQIVND (reference sequence). The CDR3 contains 12 residues. CDR3 coding DNA: TGTGCCAGTAGTATTCGTCAGGGAGAGCAGTACTTC. The encoded protein is CASSIRQGEQYF. Looking up the rest from reference TRBV19 and TRBJ2-7 gives the full variable domain: DGGITQSPKYLFRKEGQNVTLSCEQNLNHDAMYWYRQDPGQGLRLIYYSQIVNDFQKGDIAEGYSVSREKKESFPLTVTSAQKNPTAFYLCASSIRQGEQYFGPGTRLTVT.

J is TRBJ2-1 and V is TRBV3-1 (or the pseudogene TRBV3-2), with TRBD2 matching over 16 bases. Germline CDR1 and CDR2: LGHDT and YNNKEL (reference sequence). V shed 2 bases and J 10 bases; nucleotides not matched to a gene: 11. This CDR3 contains 18 residues. The chain's CDR3 is CASSQPPGLAGGHREQFF. The CDR3 DNA reads TGTGCCAGCAGCCAACCTCCGGGACTAGCGGGAGGGCACAGAGAGCAGTTCTTC.

In this sample, this clone turned up once. The same CDR3 is also encoded by other DNA sequences in this sample. The chain employs TRBV9 and TRBJ2-3; TRBD2 matches at 7 bases. The CDR3 covers 15 residues. The J segment lost 0 bases and the V segment lost 3 bases, leaving 4 bases of the junction unmatched. CDR1 is SGDLS, CDR2 YYNGEE, per germline. CDR3 sequence reads: CASSASGTSTDTQYF. Written as DNA, the CDR3 is TGTGCCAGCAGCGCAAGCGGGACTAGCACAGATACGCAGTATTTT.

The J gene is TRBJ2-7, the V gene TRBV7-6; tentatively, D is TRBD2 (6 bases). The V end was cut by 5 bases, the J end by 9 bases, with 20 bases between. Per the germline V gene, CDR1 is SGHVS and CDR2 is FNYEAQ. The CDR3 is made up of 14 amino acids. DNA for the CDR3: TGTGCCAGCAGCCCCCTCTCGGGAGTAAGTGGGCAGTACTTC. Its protein is CASSPLSGVSGQYF.

This chain joins TRBV28 and TRBJ1-5, with 9 bases identical to TRBD1. V was pared by 6 bases and J by 7 bases, with 10 bases of the junction left unmatched. The length of the CDR3 is 15 residues. Germline V gene sequence: CDR1 MDHEN, CDR2 SYDVKM. The CDR3, as DNA: TGTGCCAGCAGGCAAACAGGGGGCGCGAACCAGCCCCAGCATTTT. It encodes CASRQTGGANQPQHF.

V and J are TRBV4-2 and TRBJ1-4, with 8 bases fitting TRBD1. The CDR3 has 15 residues. V dropped 4 bases and J dropped 8; count of bases not matched to a gene: 9. From germline, CDR1 is LGHNA and CDR2 YNFKEQ. The CDR3 reads CASSLQGAPEEKLFF. In DNA, the CDR3 is TGTGCCAGCAGCCTGCAGGGGGCCCCGGAGGAAAAACTGTTTTTT.